This TCR beta chain was retrieved from a study of cytomegalovirus exposure and HLA in healthy donors. Study results and caveats: A list of around 150 TCR beta chains associated with cytomegalovirus was given. As a later analysis revealed, the rate of TCR association differed by HLA locus, with DRB1 most and HLA-C fewest. TCR beta sequences reportedly predicted the HLA-A and HLA-B alleles of most subjects accurately.

The CDR3 has 12 residues. Germline V gene sequence: CDR1 SGHTA, CDR2 FQGNSA. V shed 7 bases, J shed 6 bases, and the junction held 3 bases outside the gene matches. The PCR used 60 Vbeta and 13 Jbeta primers. Sequencing used immunoSEQ multiplex PCR; TCRdb keeps in-frame clones, though not all of them. Here the sample spans roughly 140,000 clones, roughly four fifths being singletons. Donors in the study were healthy people who gave bone marrow. Of note for this clone: Its antigen is unidentified.

This chain uses TRBV7-2 with TRBJ2-1; 7 bases are a match to TRBD1. Sequenced material: PBMCs. The sequence was obtained from a male donor in good health and CMV-seronegative. CDR3 region: CASTRGSNEQFF. CDR3 bases: TGTGCCAGCACCAGGGGGAGCAATGAGCAGTTCTTC.